A single sample is the source of the 31 T cell receptor beta chains below, sequenced in a study of blood T cell repertoires in COVID-19. Some clones are missing from TCRdb's copy, which holds only in-frame ones; the method was immunoSEQ multiplex PCR. Of 200,000 or so clones listed, 80% to 85% were seen once; the top ten hold 2% to 2.5%. Sequenced sample: peripheral blood. The receptors derive from a woman aged 55-70 years with acute or convalescent COVID-19.

The rearrangement uses TRBV2 and TRBJ1-5; D remains ambiguous. Trimming left V 4 bases short and J 5 bases short, with 9 bases between. Germline V CDR1 and CDR2: SNHLY, FYNNEI. There are 13 residues in the CDR3. CDR3 protein: CASSGSSYQPQHF. The CDR3 DNA follows: TGTGCCAGCAGTGGTTCCAGTTATCAGCCCCAGCATTTT.

There are a few counts of this clone. The rearrangement links TRBV10-3 to TRBJ2-5; 10 nucleotides align to TRBD2. CDR1 and CDR2 from the germline V gene are ENHRY and SYGVKD. The CDR3 is 18 residues long. V shed 3 bases, J shed 2 bases, and the junction held 12 bases outside the gene matches. CDR3: CAISESQAQLAGQETQYF. In DNA form, the CDR3 reads TGTGCCATCAGTGAATCCCAAGCGCAACTAGCGGGGCAAGAGACCCAGTACTTC.

The J gene is TRBJ1-2, the V gene TRBV9; 8 nucleotides align to TRBD1. The germline CDR1 and CDR2 sequences are SGDLS and YYNGEE. The CDR3 consists of 15 residues. V gave up 0 bases and J gave up 8 bases; unmatched junction bases: 9. The CDR3 nucleotides read TGTGCCAGCAGCGTAGCCGTGCAGGGGGCAGAGGGCTACACCTTC. Translated: CASSVAVQGAEGYTF.

This chain uses TRBV6-5 with TRBJ1-3, with 9 bases aligning to TRBD1. CDR1 and CDR2 from the germline V gene are MNHEY and SVGAGI. This CDR3 is 15 amino acids long. With V trimmed by 0 bases and J by 4 bases, 1 base remained unmatched. The CDR3 region is CASSYSGTGGNTIYF. The DNA for the CDR3 is TGTGCCAGCAGTTACTCGGGGACAGGGGGAAACACCATATATTTT.

The chain couples TRBV6-2 or TRBV6-3 to TRBJ1-5; TRBD1 is a possible D gene (5 bases). Germline V lookup: CDR1 MNHEY, CDR2 SVGEGT. CDR3 length equals 16 residues. Trimming removed 0 bases from V and 2 bases from J, with 11 bases in between. Written as DNA, the CDR3 is TGTGCCAGCAGTTACTCGGTAGGGGAAGGCAATCAGCCCCAGCATTTT. Its translation is CASSYSVGEGNQPQHF.

The chain carries TRBV19 and TRBJ1-1; 9 bases agree with TRBD1. Germline V gene data show CDR1 as LNHDA and CDR2 as SQIVND (reference sequence). V was pared by 5 bases and J by 5 bases, with 15 bases of the junction left unmatched. This CDR3 contains 17 residues. Here the CDR3 DNA reads TGTGCCAGTAGTTTAACCGGAAGCACAGGGGGCGGAACTGAAGCTTTCTTT. Translating gives CASSLTGSTGGGTEAFF.

The chain is built from TRBV30 and TRBJ1-3, with a weak D call TRBD1 (6 bases). CDR3 length equals 14 residues. The V gene lost 4 bases and the J gene lost 4 bases, with 14 bases spanning the gap. Germline loops: CDR1 GTSNPN, CDR2 SVGIG (reference sequence). The CDR3 sequence is CAWTRGRMGNTIYF. The DNA for the CDR3 is TGTGCCTGGACCAGGGGCAGGATGGGAAACACCATATATTTT.

J is TRBJ1-1 and V is TRBV30; maybe TRBD1 (5 bases). The CDR3 totals 12 residues. Trimming pared 5 bases from V and 1 base from J, leaving 8 bases between. Germline V gives CDR1 GTSNPN, CDR2 SVGIG (reference sequence). CDR3 nucleotide sequence: TGTGCCTGGGGACATCCGAACACTGAAGCTTTCTTT. Translation gives CAWGHPNTEAFF. Full variable domain (missing parts from reference TRBV30 and TRBJ1-1): SQTIHQWPATLVQPVGSPLSLECTVEGTSNPNLYWYRQAAGRGLQLLFYSVGIGQISSEVPQNLSASRPQDRQFILSSKKLLLSDSGFYLCAWGHPNTEAFFGQGTRLTVV.

The J gene is TRBJ1-6, the V gene TRBV5-1; 7 positions match TRBD1. CDR1 and CDR2 (germline): SGHRS, YFSETQ. With 0 bases clipped from V and 7 bases from J, the junction kept 4 bases outside the gene matches. The CDR3 has 15 amino acids. In nucleotides, the CDR3 is TGCGCCAGCAGCTTGGGTGGACAGGCAAATTCACCCCTCCACTTT. Its protein is CASSLGGQANSPLHF.

The rearrangement uses TRBV5-4 and TRBJ2-2, with TRBD2 matching over 11 bases. The ends lost 5 bases at V and 1 base at J; junction bases unmatched: 4. The CDR3 is 16 amino acids. Germline CDR1 is SGHNT and CDR2 is YYREEE (reference sequence). In DNA, the CDR3 is TGTGCCAGCAGGGGTGGACTAGCGGGGAACACCGGGGAGCTGTTTTTT. Its translation is CASRGGLAGNTGELFF.

J is TRBJ1-2 and V is TRBV5-4; perhaps TRBD1 as D (5 bases). V was cut by 0 bases and J by 1 base, with 10 bases left in between. The CDR3 contains 15 residues. Germline V gene lookup returns CDR1 SGHNT and CDR2 YYREEE (reference sequence). CDR3 bases: TGTGCCAGCAGCTTGGGACAGAACCTTAACTATGGCTACACCTTC. The encoded protein is CASSLGQNLNYGYTF.

The chain combines TRBV15 with TRBJ1-2; tentative D call: TRBD1 (6 bases). Per the germline V gene, CDR1 is LNHNV and CDR2 is YYDKDF (reference sequence). CDR3 size: 16 residues. V was trimmed by 5 bases and J by 4 bases, leaving 20 bases between them. The CDR3 nucleotides are TGTGCCACCAGCGGACTAGGGGGGGTCGGGATCTATGGCTACACCTTC. It specifies CATSGLGGVGIYGYTF. The full variable domain, completed using reference TRBV15 and TRBJ1-2, is DAMVIQNPRYQVTQFGKPVTLSCSQTLNHNVMYWYQQKSSQAPKLLFHYYDKDFNNEADTPDNFQSRRPNTSFCFLDIRSPGLGDTAMYLCATSGLGGVGIYGYTFGSGTRLTVV.

The rearrangement links TRBV18 to TRBJ2-4; maybe TRBD2 (6 bases). This CDR3 has 13 residues. In germline, CDR1 is KGHSH, CDR2 LQKENI. V was clipped by 3 bases and J by 10 bases, with 13 bases between them. In DNA form, the CDR3 reads TGTGCCAGCTCACCGCGGGACCGGGAAATTCAGTACTTC. Its translation: CASSPRDREIQYF.

In its sample, this clone was seen a few times. The chain joins TRBV7-2 to TRBJ2-7; 8 positions match TRBD2. CDR3 length equals 13 residues. Germline values: CDR1 SGHTA, CDR2 FQGNSA. V lost 5 bases, J lost 3 bases, and 3 bases stayed unmatched. CDR3 DNA: TGTGCCAGCAGCCAAAGCGGGGGCTACGAGCAGTACTTC. Translating it yields CASSQSGGYEQYF.

The V gene is TRBV7-2, the J gene TRBJ1-1; 7 nucleotides agree with TRBD1. With 5 bases clipped from V and 3 bases from J, the junction kept 9 bases outside the gene matches. Germline CDR1 SGHTA, CDR2 FQGNSA. The CDR3 has 15 residues. In DNA, the CDR3 is TGTGCCAGCAGCCTGACAGGGAGGACGGACACTGAAGCTTTCTTT. This encodes CASSLTGRTDTEAFF.

CDR3 in amino acids: CATSRNNQETQYF. The CDR3 coding sequence is TGTGCCACCAGCAGAAATAACCAAGAGACCCAGTACTTC. V gene TRBV15 combines with J gene TRBJ2-5; D is ambiguous. This CDR3 is built from 13 residues. CDR1 is LNHNV and CDR2 is YYDKDF in the germline V gene (reference sequence). Trimming shortened V by 2 bases and J by 0 bases, and 4 bases separated the two germline ends.

The chain has TRBV19 and TRBJ1-3, with TRBD1 matching over 7 bases. The length of the CDR3 is 14 residues. The germline gives CDR1 LNHDA, CDR2 SQIVND (reference sequence). Trimming cost V 9 bases and J 0 bases; bases outside gene matches: 5. The CDR3 DNA is TGTGCCAGCAGGACAGGAGTCTCTGGAAACACCATATATTTT. It codes for CASRTGVSGNTIYF.

A single count supports this clone. This chain joins TRBV7-9 and TRBJ1-4; no firm D call. The germline V and J ends were trimmed by 3 bases and 4 bases, with 9 bases remaining between them. The germline V gene encodes CDR1 SEHNR and CDR2 FQNEAQ (reference sequence). The CDR3 is 14 amino acids. The CDR3 nucleotides read TGTGCCAGCAGCTTCGGCGGTTATAATGAAAAACTGTTTTTT. Translating it yields CASSFGGYNEKLFF.

The chain combines TRBV18 with TRBJ1-1, with TRBD1 matching 9 bases. With V trimmed by 2 bases and J by 5 bases, 9 bases remained unmatched. The CDR3 is 16 amino acids. In germline, CDR1 is KGHSH, CDR2 LQKENI. The CDR3 DNA reads TGTGCCAGCTCACCAACAGGGGGCGGCAAAGGTACTGAAGCTTTCTTT. It translates to CASSPTGGGKGTEAFF.

This chain connects TRBV5-1 to TRBJ2-6; no clear D. V was trimmed by 6 bases and J by 0 bases, leaving 7 bases between them. Germline V gives CDR1 SGHRS, CDR2 YFSETQ. This CDR3 has 14 residues. CDR3 sequence: CASTPSSGANVLTF. The CDR3 DNA reads as TGCGCCAGCACCCCGAGCTCTGGGGCCAACGTCCTGACTTTC.

The chain is built from TRBV30 and TRBJ2-1, with 9 nucleotides matching TRBD2. Germline CDR1 is GTSNPN and CDR2 is SVGIG (reference sequence). Trimming cost V 2 bases and J 8 bases; bases outside gene matches: 7. This CDR3 comprises 14 residues. CDR3 region: CAWSLGGGAYEQFF. DNA of the CDR3: TGTGCCTGGAGTCTTGGCGGGGGGGCGTATGAGCAGTTCTTC.

This clone showed up just once. The V call is TRBV4-2, the J call TRBJ2-1; 9 bases line up with TRBD2. V was clipped by 0 bases and J by 9 bases; unmatched bases: 6. Germline-derived CDR1 and CDR2 are LGHNA and YNFKEQ. The CDR3 runs to 15 residues. This CDR3 reads CASSQDAGGAVEQFF. In nucleotides, the CDR3 is TGTGCCAGCAGCCAAGATGCGGGGGGGGCAGTTGAGCAGTTCTTC.

This clone has a single count. The gene calls are TRBV7-9 and TRBJ1-1; D is unclear. CDR3 size: 15 residues. Germline-derived CDR1 and CDR2 are SEHNR and FQNEAQ (reference sequence). V was clipped by 1 base and J by 4 bases, with 13 bases between them. The CDR3 sequence is CASSLVVRTFTEAFF. The CDR3 bases are TGTGCCAGCAGCTTAGTTGTCAGGACTTTCACTGAAGCTTTCTTT.

V gene TRBV20-1 combines with J gene TRBJ2-7; TRBD2 is a possible D gene (5 bases). The germline V and J ends were trimmed by 3 bases and 0 bases, with 18 bases remaining between them. Germline V lookup: CDR1 DFQATT, CDR2 SNEGSKA (reference sequence). There are 16 residues in the CDR3. The CDR3 spells CSASRADGMSSYEQYF. The CDR3 DNA is TGCAGTGCTAGTAGGGCAGACGGGATGAGCTCCTACGAGCAGTACTTC.

V usage is TRBV5-1 and J usage is TRBJ2-1; 8 positions agree with TRBD2. After removal of 0 bases from V and 1 base from J, the junction contained 3 bases not matched to a gene. Germline V CDR1 and CDR2: SGHRS, YFSETQ. The CDR3 runs to 16 residues. The CDR3 DNA is TGCGCCAGCAGCTTGGATAGCGGGGAATCCTACAATGAGCAGTTCTTC. Translating it yields CASSLDSGESYNEQFF.

This clone has just one count. V gene TRBV5-1 combines with J gene TRBJ1-6; 7 bases line up with TRBD1. Germline trimming cut 3 bases from V and 6 bases from J; bases unmatched to any gene: 6. The CDR3 length is 15 residues. Germline CDR1 reads SGHRS; CDR2 reads YFSETQ. CDR3 residues: CASSSRQGTNSPLHF. The CDR3 region has the DNA TGCGCCAGCAGCTCGCGACAGGGCACTAATTCACCCCTCCACTTT.

The chain couples TRBV4-1 to TRBJ1-2; no clear D gene. This CDR3 has 17 amino acids. Looked up from germline, CDR1 is MGHRA and CDR2 is YSYEKL. Trimming left V 4 bases short and J 4 bases short, with 22 bases between. CDR3 amino acids: CASSPSTRHLVGYGYTF. DNA of the CDR3: TGCGCCAGCAGCCCCAGCACCCGACATCTTGTGGGCTATGGCTACACCTTC.

The J gene is TRBJ2-5, the V gene TRBV5-4, with a tentative D call TRBD2 (6 bases). CDR3 length: 15 residues. V was pared by 4 bases and J by 3 bases, with 16 bases between. Per the germline V gene, CDR1 is SGHNT and CDR2 is YYREEE (reference sequence). CDR3 in amino acids: CASSPEGRPEETQYF. The CDR3 region has the DNA TGTGCCAGCAGCCCCGAGGGGAGGCCTGAAGAGACCCAGTACTTC.

This chain connects TRBV4-3 to TRBJ2-7; perhaps TRBD2 as D (6 bases). The CDR3 is made up of 15 amino acids. Trimming shortened V by 1 base and J by 2 bases, and 12 bases separated the two germline ends. Germline V gene lookup returns CDR1 LGHNA and CDR2 YSLEER. The CDR3 loop is CASSQVAADTYEQYF. The CDR3 region has the DNA TGCGCCAGCAGCCAAGTAGCGGCAGATACCTACGAGCAGTACTTC.

This sequence joins TRBV2 and TRBJ2-7; 9 positions agree with TRBD1. Trimming removed 2 bases from V and 4 bases from J; junction bases left unmatched: 6. CDR3 size: 15 residues. Germline V gene data show CDR1 as SNHLY and CDR2 as FYNNEI. In DNA, the CDR3 is TGTGCCAGCAGTGAAATGTATGGACAGGGGTACGAGCAGTACTTC. Its protein is CASSEMYGQGYEQYF.

The chain joins TRBV24-1 to TRBJ2-1; the D gene is possibly TRBD2 (6 bases). CDR1 and CDR2 from the germline V gene are KGHDR and SFDVKD. The CDR3 runs 18 residues. V lost 1 base and J 5 bases, leaving 20 bases between the germline ends. The CDR3 DNA is TGTGCCACCAGTGATTTCCCGACCCCGGGACTTCCGAACAATGAGCAGTTCTTC. Its translation: CATSDFPTPGLPNNEQFF.